Sequencing of this TCR beta chain was carried out in a study of cytomegalovirus exposure and HLA in healthy donors. Turning to the study itself: The 120 or so validation repertoires were produced on the same platform as the approximately 670 repertoires of the first cohort. This was reported in a later analysis.

Assay: immunoSEQ multiplex PCR; the TCRdb copy retains only in-frame clones and omits some. Of tens of thousands of clones in the sample, approximately 94% were seen once. This clone was found once. Its antigen is unidentified. Study-level results: The classifier was said to identify cytomegalovirus status with high specificity and sensitivity.

The CDR3 has 15 residues. Trimming removed 1 base at V and 6 bases at J, with 15 bases between. CDR1 SGHTA and CDR2 FQGNSA come from the germline V gene. The sequence was obtained from a woman aged 18-29 years in good health and CMV-seropositive. V gene TRBV7-2 combines with J gene TRBJ1-1; TRBD1 might be the D (6 bases). Sequencing input: PBMCs. The CDR3 sequence is CASSLGWGGPPEAFF. The DNA of the CDR3 is TGTGCCAGCAGCTTAGGGTGGGGGGGCCCCCCTGAAGCTTTCTTT.